The table lists the clone carrying this T cell receptor (beta chain) with a few counts. Its specificity is not known. The entry originates in a study of cytomegalovirus exposure and HLA in healthy donors. In the study overall: An early data release held 70 million to 90 million unique TCRs from HLA-typed donors.

Points from the study as a whole: It emerged from a later analysis that several of the most significant clusters appeared to be linked to common viral pathogens. Later analysis demonstrated an association between a missense DCLRE1C variant and TCR beta V- and J-gene trimming.

Researchers ran the PCR with 60 Vbeta and 13 Jbeta primers. Sequencing was performed with immunoSEQ multiplex PCR; in TCRdb, only in-frame clones are kept and a portion is missing. The sample has 150,000 to 200,000 clones; roughly 73% are singletons. Per the germline V gene, CDR1 is MDHEN and CDR2 is SYDVKM. Trimming pared 5 bases from V and 0 bases from J, leaving 2 bases between. The CDR3 consists of 12 residues. This sequence was found in a man aged 18 to 29 in good health and CMV-seropositive. The genes are TRBV28 and TRBJ1-5, with no clear D. What was sequenced was PBMCs. The CDR3 here is CASSHSNQPQHF. The CDR3 DNA sequence: TGTGCCAGCAGTCATAGCAATCAGCCCCAGCATTTT.